The sample holds one count of the clone carrying this T cell receptor (beta chain). Its antigen is unidentified. The CDR3 has 14 amino acids. Germline values: CDR1 SEHNR, CDR2 FQNEAQ (reference sequence). V lost 5 bases and J 0 bases, leaving 10 bases between the germline ends. This entry belongs to a study of cytotoxic CD8 clonotypes in ibrutinib-treated CLL. Study observations and caveats: Increased clonality at ibrutinib response gave way to a return toward baseline at progression.

The table came from immunoSEQ multiplex PCR; TCRdb's copy has only in-frame clones and leaves some out. The top ten clones hold 13% of a sample with about 130,000 clones, 70% to 80% of them seen once. TCR beta libraries used about 2 micrograms of genomic DNA from cryopreserved PBMCs. The material was PBMCs, obtained after 12 months of ibrutinib treatment. The sequence derives from a human donor with chronic lymphocytic leukemia. The V call is TRBV7-9, the J call TRBJ1-1; D remains ambiguous. DNA for the CDR3: TGTGCCAGCAGCGGAGGACTGTTGAACACTGAAGCTTTCTTT. This sequence encodes CASSGGLLNTEAFF.